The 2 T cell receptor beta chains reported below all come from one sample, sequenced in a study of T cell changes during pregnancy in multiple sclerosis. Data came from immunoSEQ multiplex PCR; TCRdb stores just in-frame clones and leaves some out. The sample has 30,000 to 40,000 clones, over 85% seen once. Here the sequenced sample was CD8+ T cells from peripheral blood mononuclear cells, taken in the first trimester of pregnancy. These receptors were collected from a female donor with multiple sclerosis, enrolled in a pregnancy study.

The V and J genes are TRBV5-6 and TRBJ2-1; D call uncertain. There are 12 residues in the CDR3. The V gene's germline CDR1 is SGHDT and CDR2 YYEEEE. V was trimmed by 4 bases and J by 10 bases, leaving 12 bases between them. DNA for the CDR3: TGTGCCAGCAGCCCCGGAGCTGTCGAGCAGTTCTTC. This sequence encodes CASSPGAVEQFF.

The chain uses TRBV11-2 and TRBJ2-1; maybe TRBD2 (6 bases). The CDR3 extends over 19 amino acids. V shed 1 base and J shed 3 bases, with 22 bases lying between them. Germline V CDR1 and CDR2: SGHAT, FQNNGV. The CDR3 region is CASSLVFTRPEGFYNEQFF. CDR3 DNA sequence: TGTGCCAGCAGCTTAGTTTTTACTAGACCGGAGGGGTTCTACAATGAGCAGTTCTTC. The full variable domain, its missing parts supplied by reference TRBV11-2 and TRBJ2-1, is EAGVAQSPRYKIIEKRQSVAFWCNPISGHATLYWYQQILGQGPKLLIQFQNNGVVDDSQLPKDRFSAERLKGVDSTLKIQPAKLEDSAVYLCASSLVFTRPEGFYNEQFFGPGTRLTVL.